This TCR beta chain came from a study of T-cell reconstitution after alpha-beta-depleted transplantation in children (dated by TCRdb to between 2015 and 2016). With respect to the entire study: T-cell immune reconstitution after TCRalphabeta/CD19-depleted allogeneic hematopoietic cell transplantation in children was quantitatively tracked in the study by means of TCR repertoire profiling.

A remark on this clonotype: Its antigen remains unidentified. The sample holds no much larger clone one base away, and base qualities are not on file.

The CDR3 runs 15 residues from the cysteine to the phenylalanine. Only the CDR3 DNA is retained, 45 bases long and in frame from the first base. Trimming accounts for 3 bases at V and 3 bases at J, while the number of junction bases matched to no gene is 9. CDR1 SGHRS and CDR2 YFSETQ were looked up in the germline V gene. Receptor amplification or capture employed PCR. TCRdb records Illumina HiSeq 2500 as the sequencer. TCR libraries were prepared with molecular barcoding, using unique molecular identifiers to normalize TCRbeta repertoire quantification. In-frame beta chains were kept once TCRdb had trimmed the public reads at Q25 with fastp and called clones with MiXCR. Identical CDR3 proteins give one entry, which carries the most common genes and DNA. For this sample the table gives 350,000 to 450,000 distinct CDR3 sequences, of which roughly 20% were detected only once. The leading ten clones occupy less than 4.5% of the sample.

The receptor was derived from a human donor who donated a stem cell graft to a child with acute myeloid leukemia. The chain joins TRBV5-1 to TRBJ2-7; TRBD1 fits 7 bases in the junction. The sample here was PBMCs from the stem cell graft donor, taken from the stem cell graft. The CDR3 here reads CASSYTGQYNYEQYF. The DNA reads TGCGCCAGCAGCTATACGGGACAGTACAACTACGAGCAGTACTTC.